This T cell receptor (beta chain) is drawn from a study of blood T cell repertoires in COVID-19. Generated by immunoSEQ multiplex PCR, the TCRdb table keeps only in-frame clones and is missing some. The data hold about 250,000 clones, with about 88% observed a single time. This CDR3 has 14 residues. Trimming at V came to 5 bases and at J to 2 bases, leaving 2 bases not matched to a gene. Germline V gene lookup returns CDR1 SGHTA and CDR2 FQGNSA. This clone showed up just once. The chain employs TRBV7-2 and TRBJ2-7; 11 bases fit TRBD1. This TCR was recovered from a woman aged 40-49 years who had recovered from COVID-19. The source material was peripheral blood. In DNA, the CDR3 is TGTGCCAGCAGCCGGACAGGGGGCCCCTACGAGCAGTACTTC. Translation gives CASSRTGGPYEQYF.